The 19 T cell receptor beta chains below all came from one sample that was sequenced in a study of blood T cell repertoires in COVID-19. Profiling relied on immunoSEQ multiplex PCR, and the TCRdb table lists in-frame clones only, not all of them. The data hold 190,000 or so clones, with 65% to 85% observed a single time. The sequenced sample consisted of peripheral blood. Receptors originate from a man aged 50-60 years with active or convalescent COVID-19.

CDR3 region: CASSQNSQDYEQYF. DNA of the CDR3: TGTGCCAGCTCACAGAACAGCCAGGACTACGAGCAGTACTTC. The J gene is TRBJ2-7, the V gene TRBV18, with D unclear. The CDR3 totals 14 residues. The V end lost 4 bases, the J end lost 3 bases, and 13 bases lay between the germline ends. The germline CDR1 and CDR2 sequences are KGHSH and LQKENI.

J is TRBJ2-7 and V is TRBV11-2; 8 bases are shared with TRBD1. The germline gives CDR1 SGHAT, CDR2 FQNNGV. The J segment lost 4 bases and the V segment lost 7 bases, leaving 9 bases of the junction unmatched. The CDR3 totals 14 residues. CDR3 bases: TGTGCCAGCACTCTGACAGGGGTTATTTACGAGCAGTACTTC. It encodes CASTLTGVIYEQYF.

This chain connects TRBV27 to TRBJ2-3, with D unclear. Germline V gene data show CDR1 as MNHEY and CDR2 as SMNVEV (reference sequence). Trimming removed 8 bases at V and 7 bases at J, with 16 bases between. The CDR3 has 13 residues. CDR3 bases: TGTGCCAGCTCAGGCCCTCTATACAATACGCAGTATTTT. It translates to CASSGPLYNTQYF.

V gene TRBV19 combines with J gene TRBJ2-1; D may be TRBD2 (5 bases). Trimming cost V 0 bases and J 4 bases, with 10 bases left between them. CDR1 is LNHDA, CDR2 SQIVND, per germline (reference sequence). The CDR3 consists of 15 residues. This chain's CDR3 is CASSIDTRGYNEQFF. The CDR3 DNA reads as TGTGCCAGTAGTATAGATACACGGGGATACAATGAGCAGTTCTTC.

The chain uses TRBV6-5 and TRBJ1-5; D unresolved. Trimming removed 7 bases at V and 7 bases at J, with 17 bases between. The CDR3 runs 14 residues. Germline CDR1 MNHEY, CDR2 SVGAGI. This chain's CDR3 is CASTSAENGQPQHF. DNA of the CDR3: TGTGCCAGCACTTCGGCGGAGAATGGGCAGCCCCAGCATTTT.

J is TRBJ2-7 and V is TRBV5-1; 8 nucleotides line up with TRBD1. The CDR3 loop spans 18 amino acids. V was pared by 1 base and J by 2 bases, with 14 bases of the junction left unmatched. Germline lookup yields CDR1 SGHRS and CDR2 YFSETQ. For the CDR3, the DNA is TGCGCCAGCAGCTTGTGGGCCACCGGACAGGGACGGACCTACGAGCAGTACTTC. Encoded protein: CASSLWATGQGRTYEQYF.

V gene TRBV27 combines with J gene TRBJ1-6; D is unresolved. Germline-derived CDR1 and CDR2 are MNHEY and SMNVEV (reference sequence). With 5 bases removed from V and 4 bases from J, the gap between germline ends came to 12 bases. The length of the CDR3 is 15 residues. CDR3 coding DNA: TGTGCCAGCAGTGCCAATGTCCTATATAATTCACCCCTCCACTTT. Translation gives CASSANVLYNSPLHF.

V usage is TRBV2 and J usage is TRBJ2-1, with no clear D. V shed 4 bases and J shed 0 bases, with 10 bases lying between them. CDR3 length: 15 amino acids. In germline, CDR1 is SNHLY, CDR2 FYNNEI. The CDR3 is CASSARRSSYNEQFF. The CDR3 DNA sequence: TGTGCCAGCAGTGCCCGTAGGAGCTCCTACAATGAGCAGTTCTTC.

Here the CDR3 reads CASSVDRAGGNTDTQYF. The CDR3 DNA is TGTGCCAGCAGCGTAGACAGAGCGGGGGGAAATACAGATACGCAGTATTTT. The V call is TRBV9, the J call TRBJ2-3; 9 positions match TRBD2. From germline, CDR1 is SGDLS and CDR2 YYNGEE. The length of the CDR3 is 17 residues. With V trimmed by 0 bases and J by 3 bases, 8 bases remained unmatched. The variable domain in full, with the rest retrieved from reference TRBV9 and TRBJ2-3, is DSGVTQTPKHLITATGQRVTLRCSPRSGDLSVYWYQQSLDQGLQFLIQYYNGEERAKGNILERFSAQQFPDLHSELNLSSLELGDSALYFCASSVDRAGGNTDTQYFGPGTRLTVL.

V usage is TRBV7-3 and J usage is TRBJ2-2, with TRBD1 as a possible D gene (6 bases). V gave up 6 bases and J gave up 7 bases, with 12 bases separating them. The CDR3 sequence is 13 residues long. The germline CDR1 and CDR2 sequences are SGHTA and FQGTGA. The CDR3, as DNA: TGTGCCAGCAGACCTACAGGGATCGGGGAGCTGTTTTTT. Translation: CASRPTGIGELFF.

The DNA for the CDR3 is TGCGCCAGCAGTGAGTCTTGGGCATACAATGAGCAGTTCTTC. Translating gives CASSESWAYNEQFF. The rearrangement joins TRBV10-1 to TRBJ2-1; D is uncertain. Germline CDR1 WNHNN, CDR2 SYGVQD (reference sequence). This CDR3 spans 14 amino acids. The V end was cut by 0 bases, the J end by 4 bases, with 7 bases between.

This chain connects TRBV5-6 to TRBJ2-2; 9 nucleotides match TRBD2. CDR1 and CDR2 from the germline V gene are SGHDT and YYEEEE. Trimming at V came to 4 bases and at J to 3 bases, leaving 7 bases not matched to a gene. CDR3 length: 16 residues. CDR3 nucleotides: TGTGCCAGCAGCCTGGATCTAGCGGGGCACACCGGGGAGCTGTTTTTT. Protein product: CASSLDLAGHTGELFF.

The chain couples TRBV28 to TRBJ2-2, with TRBD1 matching over 8 bases. Germline V gene sequence: CDR1 MDHEN, CDR2 SYDVKM. CDR3 length: 16 residues. Trimming removed 7 bases from V and 5 bases from J; junction bases left unmatched: 12. DNA of the CDR3: TGTGCCAGCACTCCCGGCGGGACAGGAAGAACCGGGGAGCTGTTTTTT. Translated, it gives CASTPGGTGRTGELFF.

V usage is TRBV23-1 and J usage is TRBJ1-1; 7 bases map to TRBD1. TRBV23-1 is known as an ORF, though its function is uncertain. The CDR3 runs 15 residues. V was pared by 2 bases and J by 0 bases, with 3 bases of the junction left unmatched. In DNA, the CDR3 is TGCGCCAGCAGTCAAGACGACAGGGTGAACACTGAAGCTTTCTTT. This translates into CASSQDDRVNTEAFF.

The chain has TRBV5-4 and TRBJ2-3, with D tentatively TRBD2 (5 bases). There are 14 residues in the CDR3. Trimming shortened V by 6 bases and J by 6 bases, and 17 bases separated the two germline ends. The germline CDR1 and CDR2 sequences are SGHNT and YYREEE (reference sequence). The CDR3 sequence: CASTMARRTDTQYF. The CDR3 nucleotides read TGTGCCAGCACTATGGCTAGGAGGACTGATACGCAGTATTTT. Filled out from reference TRBV5-4 and TRBJ2-3, the complete variable domain reads ETGVTQSPTHLIKTRGQQVTLRCSSQSGHNTVSWYQQALGQGPQFIFQYYREEENGRGNFPPRFSGLQFPNYSSELNVNALELDDSALYLCASTMARRTDTQYFGPGTRLTVL.

The chain joins TRBV5-6 to TRBJ2-3; 11 bases fit TRBD2. The V and J ends lost 2 bases and 4 bases, in that order; junction bases with no gene match: 9. The CDR3 is made up of 17 amino acids. Per germline, CDR1 SGHDT and CDR2 YYEEEE. CDR3 sequence: CASSFLLAGEIPDTQYF. The CDR3 nucleotides read TGTGCCAGCAGCTTCCTACTAGCGGGAGAGATCCCAGATACGCAGTATTTT.

The chain couples TRBV30 to TRBJ2-1, with 8 bases lining up with TRBD2. The CDR3 consists of 15 residues. From germline, CDR1 is GTSNPN and CDR2 SVGIG (reference sequence). The trim removed 3 bases at V and 8 bases at J, leaving 12 bases unmatched. The CDR3 region is CAWSRPSGPRDEQFF. The CDR3 DNA reads TGTGCCTGGAGCCGGCCTAGCGGGCCAAGAGATGAGCAGTTCTTC.

This chain uses TRBV7-6 with TRBJ1-2; 7 nucleotides line up with TRBD1. V was pared by 5 bases and J by 1 base, with 13 bases of the junction left unmatched. Germline-derived CDR1 and CDR2 are SGHVS and FNYEAQ. This CDR3 is 17 amino acids long. The CDR3: CASSPRGNRGHNYGYTF. The CDR3 region has the DNA TGTGCCAGCAGCCCCCGGGGTAATAGGGGGCATAACTATGGCTACACCTTC.

A single count supports this clone. This chain joins TRBV4-1 and TRBJ1-1; 7 nucleotides match TRBD1. The CDR3 totals 16 residues. Germline CDR1 is MGHRA and CDR2 is YSYEKL. V lost 0 bases to trimming and J lost 3 bases; unmatched junction nucleotides: 7. As DNA, the CDR3 is TGCGCCAGCAGCCAAGATGGAACAGGGGCGGACACTGAAGCTTTCTTT. Amino acid sequence: CASSQDGTGADTEAFF.